The 24 T cell receptor beta chains below come from one sample, sequenced in a study of HIV-infected children after antiretroviral therapy interruption. RNA-based 3' RACE libraries used unique molecular identifiers. TCRdb recomputed calls from the 3' RACE reads with MiXCR, one row per CDR3 protein. This sample has approximately 95,000 distinct CDR3 sequences, with 6.9% found just once. This sample's treatment: PENTA 11 planned treatment interruption arm or continuous ART arm. The material was CD45RA+ CD4+ T cells from PBMCs, pooled from several time points, obtained from a donor given antiretroviral therapy, either interrupted or continuous. Subset: naive CD4+ CD45RA+ CD45RO- T cells. The receptors shown here come from a pool of human donors with HIV.

This clonotype was recorded at least ten times. This chain joins TRBV5-1 and TRBJ1-6; 9 nucleotides line up with TRBD1. Germline CDR1 reads SGHRS; CDR2 reads YFSETQ. This CDR3 contains 16 residues. V was clipped by 4 bases and J by 0 bases; unmatched bases: 2. DNA for the CDR3: TGCGCCAGCAGCCCGACAGGGGGCTCCTATAATTCACCCCTCCACTTT. This sequence encodes CASSPTGGSYNSPLHF.

This clonotype has ten or more counts. The genes are TRBV12-3 or TRBV12-4 and TRBJ1-5, with D unresolved. This CDR3 comprises 14 residues. Trimming took 6 bases from V and 6 from J, leaving 15 bases between them. The chain's CDR3 is CASSLNLDPQPQHF. CDR3 DNA sequence: TGTGCCAGCAGCCTAAACCTCGATCCTCAGCCCCAGCATTTT.

This clonotype was detected ten times or more. The CDR3 DNA sequence: TGTGCCAGCAGTCCCGCCCCCGGAGGTGAAAAACTGTTTTTT. Translated: CASSPAPGGEKLFF. The chain has TRBV12-3 or TRBV12-4 and TRBJ1-4, with D unclear. Trimming took off 5 bases at V and 7 bases at J, with 14 bases between the two ends. The CDR3 runs 14 residues.

The table lists this clonotype with many counts. The J gene is TRBJ1-2, the V gene TRBV25-1; D is unclear. Germline V lookup: CDR1 MGHDK, CDR2 SYGVNS. The CDR3 spans 13 residues. Trimming pared 6 bases from V and 3 bases from J, leaving 11 bases between. CDR3 coding DNA: TGTGCCAGCAGAGGAATAGGGCACTATGGCTACACCTTC. It yields the protein CASRGIGHYGYTF.

This clonotype was recorded at least ten times. The chain uses TRBV12-3 or TRBV12-4 and TRBJ1-1; D might be TRBD1 (6 bases). The CDR3 length is 12 residues. The V end lost 6 bases, the J end lost 7 bases, and 12 bases lay between the germline ends. The CDR3 here is CASSRGQIEAFF. The CDR3 DNA sequence: TGTGCCAGCAGCAGAGGACAGATTGAAGCTTTCTTT.

This clonotype was detected only a few times. J is TRBJ2-7 and V is TRBV7-9; D uncertain. V lost 5 bases and J lost 5, with 13 bases in between. This CDR3 region has 13 residues. Germline V gives CDR1 SEHNR, CDR2 FQNEAQ (reference sequence). This CDR3 is CASSLSRMDEQYF. The CDR3 DNA is TGTGCCAGCAGCCTGTCGCGTATGGACGAGCAGTACTTC.

This clonotype was seen more than once but under ten times. The V gene is TRBV19, the J gene TRBJ2-3; TRBD1 matches at 7 bases. J was trimmed by 7 bases and V by 10 bases; bases with no gene match: 8. Germline V gene data show CDR1 as LNHDA and CDR2 as SQIVND (reference sequence). CDR3 length equals 12 residues. DNA of the CDR3: TGTGCCACCACACAGGGGCGACATACGCAGTATTTT. Its protein product is CATTQGRHTQYF.

This clonotype was observed a few times. V is TRBV4-2 and J is TRBJ2-7; TRBD2 aligns across 14 bases. Looked up from germline, CDR1 is LGHNA and CDR2 is YNFKEQ. This CDR3 is 16 amino acids long. The J segment lost 1 base and the V segment lost 4 bases, leaving 3 bases of the junction unmatched. The CDR3 sequence: CASSLGLAGGSYEQYF. The CDR3 DNA is TGTGCCAGCAGCCTCGGACTAGCGGGAGGATCCTACGAGCAGTACTTC.

The chain couples TRBV2 to TRBJ1-6; tentative D call: TRBD1 (5 bases). CDR1 and CDR2 from the germline V gene are SNHLY and FYNNEI. Trimming shortened V by 6 bases and J by 7 bases, and 22 bases separated the two germline ends. The length of the CDR3 is 17 residues. This CDR3 is CASSQPGGNRRNSPLHF. The DNA for the CDR3 is TGTGCCAGCAGCCAACCTGGGGGGAACAGGCGGAATTCACCCCTCCACTTT.

This clonotype was recorded at least ten times. The rearrangement joins TRBV21-1 to TRBJ1-2; the D call of TRBD1 is as the table states it, not checked on the DNA. TRBV21-1 represents a pseudogene. The CDR3 is 17 amino acids. The CDR3 DNA follows: TGTGCCAGCAGCAAAGGCGGGTTGAGCCCCCTCAACTATGGCTACACCTTC. Amino acids: CASSKGGLSPLNYGYTF.

This clonotype was detected many times. The chain carries TRBV7-9 and TRBJ1-5; no clear D gene. The CDR3 length is 13 residues. Germline CDR1 and CDR2: SEHNR and FQNEAQ (reference sequence). The V and J ends lost 3 bases and 2 bases respectively, with 5 bases between them. The CDR3 DNA follows: TGTGCCAGCAGCTTTGAAGGCAATCAGCCCCAGCATTTT. Encoded protein: CASSFEGNQPQHF.

The sample holds many counts of this clonotype. The genes are TRBV4-1 and TRBJ2-5, with 14 bases fitting TRBD2. From germline, CDR1 is MGHRA and CDR2 YSYEKL. The CDR3 runs 17 residues. J was trimmed by 5 bases and V by 0 bases; bases with no gene match: 5. Here the CDR3 reads CASSQENRLAGGETQYF. For the CDR3, the DNA is TGCGCCAGCAGCCAAGAAAATAGACTAGCGGGAGGGGAGACCCAGTACTTC.

This clonotype was picked up many times. V and J are TRBV3-1 and TRBJ1-5; D might be TRBD1 (5 bases). The CDR3 loop spans 15 amino acids. V gave up 6 bases and J gave up 0 bases, with 12 bases separating them. Germline V gene lookup returns CDR1 LGHDT and CDR2 YNNKEL (reference sequence). CDR3 sequence reads: CASSRGTDSNQPQHF. CDR3 nucleotides: TGTGCCAGCAGTCGCGGGACGGATAGCAATCAGCCCCAGCATTTT.

This clonotype came up many times. V and J are TRBV19 and TRBJ1-1; D remains ambiguous. The CDR3 contains 13 residues. Germline values: CDR1 LNHDA, CDR2 SQIVND (reference sequence). The germline V and J ends were trimmed by 3 bases and 5 bases, with 10 bases remaining between them. CDR3: CASSIGSRTEAFF. In DNA, the CDR3 is TGTGCCAGTAGTATCGGATCAAGGACTGAAGCTTTCTTT.

The chain carries TRBV7-2 and TRBJ2-4; D perhaps matches TRBD1 (5 bases). The CDR3 sequence is 17 residues long. Germline CDR1 and CDR2: SGHTA and FQGNSA. V was cut by 1 base and J by 0 bases, with 13 bases left in between. The CDR3 bases are TGTGCCAGCAGCTTAGGTCATCTAGGGGAAGCCAAAAACATTCAGTACTTC. This encodes CASSLGHLGEAKNIQYF. Full variable domain (rest looked up from reference TRBV7-2 and TRBJ2-4): GAGVSQSPSNKVTEKGKDVELRCDPISGHTALYWYRQSLGQGLEFLIYFQGNSAPDKSGLPSDRFSAERTGGSVSTLTIQRTQQEDSAVYLCASSLGHLGEAKNIQYFGAGTRLSVL.

This clonotype was counted at least ten times. The chain employs TRBV20-1 and TRBJ2-1; D ambiguous. The CDR3 is made up of 12 amino acids. The germline V and J ends were trimmed by 6 bases and 8 bases, with 14 bases remaining between them. The germline gives CDR1 DFQATT, CDR2 SNEGSKA (reference sequence). DNA of the CDR3: TGCAGTGCACTCCCCCTCCGAGATGAGCAGTTCTTC. Amino acids: CSALPLRDEQFF.

This chain uses TRBV7-3 with TRBJ2-5; 9 nucleotides match TRBD1. This CDR3 spans 18 amino acids. Germline V gene lookup returns CDR1 SGHTA and CDR2 FQGTGA. Unmatched junction bases numbered 10, after V lost 1 base and J lost 1 base. In nucleotides, the CDR3 is TGTGCCAGCAGCTTAATGTCCGGGGCGGGACAGGGCCAAGAGACCCAGTACTTC. It specifies CASSLMSGAGQGQETQYF.

This clonotype was recorded a few times. This chain connects TRBV6-2 or TRBV6-3 to TRBJ2-6, with 9 bases lining up with TRBD2. Trimming cost V 0 bases and J 2 bases; bases outside gene matches: 5. In germline, CDR1 is MNHEY, CDR2 SVGEGT. CDR3 size: 18 residues. CDR3 loop: CASSYSQRGATGANVLTF. The CDR3 bases are TGTGCCAGCAGTTACTCGCAGCGGGGGGCGACTGGGGCCAACGTCCTGACTTTC.

This clonotype was detected many times. The chain joins TRBV12-3 or TRBV12-4 to TRBJ2-7, with D possibly matching TRBD2 (5 bases). CDR3 length equals 11 residues. V was clipped by 8 bases and J by 6 bases, with 11 bases between them. Here the CDR3 reads CASSGGPEQYF. In nucleotides, the CDR3 is TGTGCCAGCTCCGGAGGTCCCGAGCAGTACTTC.

This clonotype was detected ten times or more. The V gene is TRBV10-3, the J gene TRBJ1-2; 11 positions agree with TRBD1. The junction had 7 bases not matched to a gene; V was cut back by 6 bases and J by 7 bases. Germline assignment: CDR1 ENHRY and CDR2 SYGVKD. The CDR3 extends over 14 amino acids. CDR3 residues: CAISPGQGEAGYTF. In DNA form, the CDR3 reads TGTGCCATCAGCCCGGGACAGGGGGAGGCTGGCTACACCTTC.

This clonotype has ten or more counts. The rearrangement uses TRBV10-1 and TRBJ2-7; TRBD1 aligns across 12 bases. This CDR3 has 16 amino acids. Germline loops: CDR1 WNHNN, CDR2 SYGVQD (reference sequence). J lost 7 bases, V lost 7 bases, and 14 bases had no gene match. CDR3 coding DNA: TGCGCCAGCAATGACCCACCGGGACAGGGGGCGGGAGAGCAGTACTTC. It encodes CASNDPPGQGAGEQYF.

With respect to this clonotype: The junction departs from germline at one end; a sequencing error may be responsible. The V and J genes are TRBV6-4 and TRBJ1-1, with no clear D. Germline V lookup: CDR1 MRHNA, CDR2 SNTAGT. This CDR3 is built from 13 residues. The CDR3 bases are TGTGCCACCAGTGACCACCTCACCACTGAAGCTTTCTTT. This encodes CATSDHLTTEAFF.

This clonotype was detected ten times or more. CDR3 loop: CAIKGWGNYGYTF. In DNA form, the CDR3 reads TGTGCCATCAAGGGCTGGGGTAACTATGGCTACACCTTC. The chain combines TRBV10-3 with TRBJ1-2, with unresolved D. The CDR3 sequence is 13 residues long. Germline CDR1 reads ENHRY; CDR2 reads SYGVKD. The ends were cut back, 7 bases at V and 1 base at J, with 10 bases in the middle.

This chain links TRBV19 with TRBJ2-1, with 10 nucleotides matching TRBD1. Losses at the gene ends were 7 bases for V and 4 bases for J; bases not matched to a gene: 10. This CDR3 is built from 16 residues. Germline CDR1 and CDR2: LNHDA and SQIVND (reference sequence). CDR3: CASTPTGQGVYNEQFF. The CDR3 DNA reads TGTGCCAGTACCCCCACCGGACAGGGGGTATACAATGAGCAGTTCTTC.